This T cell receptor (beta chain) was sequenced for a study of blood T cell repertoires in COVID-19. Turning to the study itself: Acute-phase and convalescent COVID-19 samples originated in the United States, Italy and Spain. Sample material is recorded as cDNA or gDNA derived from T cells, B-cell-depleted T cells, or PBMCs.

Trimming removed 1 base from V and 7 bases from J, with 16 bases in between. The CDR3 runs to 16 residues. Germline V CDR1 and CDR2: LGHNA, YNFKEQ. Original analysis: Reference gene primers were amplified, and this amplification served to estimate nucleated cell counts. This table comes from immunoSEQ multiplex PCR, and its TCRdb copy is limited to in-frame clones, with some not included. For V, J and clone size, that table is used; D and trimming come from the DNA. The sample consists of 150,000 to 200,000 clones, 65% to 90% of them appearing once. The receptor comes from a man aged 50-60 years with active or convalescent COVID-19. The chain is built from TRBV4-2 and TRBJ1-4, with D perhaps matching TRBD1 (6 bases). The source material was peripheral blood. CDR3 sequence: CASSQVGGRGSEKLFF. For the CDR3, the DNA is TGTGCCAGCAGCCAAGTCGGGGGGCGAGGTAGTGAAAAACTGTTTTTT.